The 26 T cell receptor beta chains below were found in one sample sequenced in a study of T cell responses to AZD1222 COVID-19 vaccine. Only in-frame clones appear in the TCRdb table, and some are missing; sequencing was by immunoSEQ multiplex PCR. The table records about 150,000 clones, over 80% of them present only once. Sequencing was performed on peripheral blood, taken on day 0 of MenACWY control vaccination. The receptors originated from an adult in good health.

The chain links TRBV10-3 to TRBJ2-2; D ambiguous. The CDR3 runs to 15 residues. Per the germline V gene, CDR1 is ENHRY and CDR2 is SYGVKD. V was cut by 2 bases and J by 0 bases, with 7 bases left in between. The CDR3 DNA reads as TGTGCCATCAGTGAGAGATTAACGAACACCGGGGAGCTGTTTTTT. It yields the protein CAISERLTNTGELFF.

The V and J genes are TRBV7-2 and TRBJ1-5; D unresolved. Germline V lookup: CDR1 SGHTA, CDR2 FQGNSA. This CDR3 spans 15 amino acids. V was clipped by 4 bases and J by 3 bases, with 13 bases between them. The CDR3 DNA reads TGTGCCAGCAGCTCGGGTTGGGGAATCAATCAGCCCCAGCATTTT. This encodes CASSSGWGINQPQHF. Full variable domain (remainder filled in from reference TRBV7-2 and TRBJ1-5): GAGVSQSPSNKVTEKGKDVELRCDPISGHTALYWYRQSLGQGLEFLIYFQGNSAPDKSGLPSDRFSAERTGGSVSTLTIQRTQQEDSAVYLCASSSGWGINQPQHFGDGTRLSIL.

The chain couples TRBV5-1 to TRBJ2-5; 8 positions match TRBD1. The trim removed 4 bases at V and 3 bases at J, leaving 5 bases unmatched. CDR1 and CDR2 from the germline V gene are SGHRS and YFSETQ. This CDR3 spans 14 amino acids. CDR3 bases: TGCGCCAGCAGCCTCTCGACAGGGGAAGAGACCCAGTACTTC. Residues: CASSLSTGEETQYF.

The chain joins TRBV27 to TRBJ1-4; TRBD1 aligns across 8 bases. Germline trimming cut 9 bases from V and 7 bases from J; bases unmatched to any gene: 7. Per germline, CDR1 MNHEY and CDR2 SMNVEV (reference sequence). The CDR3 consists of 13 residues. The CDR3 loop reads CAREQGEGEKLFF. In DNA, the CDR3 is TGTGCCAGAGAACAGGGGGAAGGTGAAAAACTGTTTTTT.

The chain combines TRBV7-6 with TRBJ2-7; 10 bases align to TRBD1. Germline values: CDR1 SGHVS, CDR2 FNYEAQ. Trimming cost V 0 bases and J 2 bases; bases outside gene matches: 4. The CDR3 is 16 residues long. The CDR3 bases are TGTGCCAGCAGCTTAGCGCCGGGACAGGGGCCCTACGAGCAGTACTTC. It codes for CASSLAPGQGPYEQYF.

Here the CDR3 DNA reads TGTGCCAGCAACCCGGGCCCCACGGGAGGCTACACCTTC. As protein: CASNPGPTGGYTF. This sequence joins TRBV2 and TRBJ1-2; D gene ambiguous. The CDR3 spans 13 residues. Looked up from germline, CDR1 is SNHLY and CDR2 is FYNNEI. Trimming removed 7 bases at V and 8 bases at J, with 17 bases between.

V gene TRBV20-1 combines with J gene TRBJ2-5; D is perhaps TRBD1 (6 bases). Germline V lookup: CDR1 DFQATT, CDR2 SNEGSKA (reference sequence). The ends were cut back, 3 bases at V and 5 bases at J, with 16 bases in the middle. The CDR3 loop spans 14 amino acids. The CDR3 nucleotides read TGCAGTGCTAGTTTACAGGGTCCCCGGGAGACCCAGTACTTC. Amino acid sequence: CSASLQGPRETQYF.

This chain joins TRBV7-2 and TRBJ2-1; no clear D. V shed 3 bases and J shed 4 bases, with 13 bases lying between them. This CDR3 is built from 15 residues. Germline loops: CDR1 SGHTA, CDR2 FQGNSA. CDR3 DNA sequence: TGTGCCAGCAGCTTCTTCTCAAGCGCATACAATGAGCAGTTCTTC. Translating gives CASSFFSSAYNEQFF.

The rearrangement uses TRBV20-1 and TRBJ1-2; D ambiguous. V lost 3 bases and J lost 3, with 17 bases in between. The CDR3 is 15 amino acids. In germline, CDR1 is DFQATT, CDR2 SNEGSKA (reference sequence). The CDR3: CSASSGFRSDYGYTF. The CDR3 DNA follows: TGCAGTGCTAGTTCCGGGTTTCGTAGTGACTATGGCTACACCTTC.

The chain has TRBV28 and TRBJ2-1; TRBD2 might be the D (6 bases). The CDR3 is made up of 17 amino acids. V lost 5 bases, J lost 7 bases, and 24 bases lay in between. Germline lookup yields CDR1 MDHEN and CDR2 SYDVKM. The CDR3 is CASSLDLGTGVWNEQFF. In nucleotides, the CDR3 is TGTGCCAGCAGTCTAGACTTAGGGACGGGGGTTTGGAATGAGCAGTTCTTC.

The rearrangement joins TRBV3-1 (or the pseudogene TRBV3-2) to TRBJ2-7, with 7 bases lining up with TRBD1. The germline V gene has CDR1 LGHDT and CDR2 YNNKEL (reference sequence). The CDR3 is 15 amino acids. The junction had 8 bases not matched to a gene; V was cut back by 6 bases and J by 0 bases. The CDR3 region is CASRPAGGSSYEQYF. The CDR3 bases are TGTGCCAGCAGACCGGCAGGGGGTAGCTCCTACGAGCAGTACTTC.

The V gene is TRBV11-2, the J gene TRBJ2-7, with TRBD1 identical over 11 bases. This CDR3 region has 15 residues. Germline V CDR1 and CDR2: SGHAT, FQNNGV. V shed 3 bases, J shed 2 bases, and the junction held 3 bases outside the gene matches. The CDR3 DNA reads as TGTGCCAGCAGCTTCCCGGGACAGGGGGCCTACGAGCAGTACTTC. Its protein product is CASSFPGQGAYEQYF.

V is TRBV24-1 and J is TRBJ1-1, with D unresolved. The CDR3 totals 15 residues. V was shortened by 9 bases and J by 5 bases, with 21 bases between the two germline ends. Germline CDR1 and CDR2: KGHDR and SFDVKD. The CDR3 is CATEGGGAGSTEAFF. CDR3 DNA: TGTGCCACCGAGGGTGGAGGCGCGGGGTCTACTGAAGCTTTCTTT.

The chain couples TRBV19 to TRBJ1-6; 7 bases are shared with TRBD1. V was clipped by 4 bases and J by 6 bases; unmatched bases: 6. This CDR3 is built from 15 residues. Germline V lookup: CDR1 LNHDA, CDR2 SQIVND (reference sequence). CDR3 in amino acids: CASSTLQGSNSPLHF. The CDR3 region has the DNA TGTGCCAGTAGTACCCTACAGGGGTCTAATTCACCCCTCCACTTT.

This chain links TRBV6-5 with TRBJ2-2; 10 bases line up with TRBD1. The V and J ends lost 6 bases and 5 bases, in that order; junction bases with no gene match: 6. The length of the CDR3 is 15 residues. Germline CDR1 MNHEY, CDR2 SVGAGI. Here the CDR3 reads CASRGQGSYTGELFF. Written as DNA, the CDR3 is TGTGCCAGCAGGGGACAGGGGTCATATACCGGGGAGCTGTTTTTT.

The CDR3 bases are TGTGCCAGCAGCTTAGCGGCGGCCAGTCGGTCCTACAATGAGCAGTTCTTC. It codes for CASSLAAASRSYNEQFF. The chain is built from TRBV11-1 and TRBJ2-1, with no clear D. The CDR3 sequence is 17 residues long. Germline assignment: CDR1 SGHAT and CDR2 FQDESV (reference sequence). Trimming took 0 bases from V and 1 from J, leaving 13 bases between them.

Here the CDR3 DNA reads TGTGCCAGCCGGGACGGATCCTATGGCTACACCTTC. It yields the protein CASRDGSYGYTF. The V gene is TRBV12-3 or TRBV12-4, the J gene TRBJ1-2; D may be TRBD1 (5 bases). CDR3 length equals 12 residues. V was pared by 8 bases and J by 4 bases, with 11 bases between.

The chain joins TRBV6-5 to TRBJ2-7; 7 bases align to TRBD1. The CDR3 has 15 amino acids. CDR1 and CDR2 (germline): MNHEY, SVGAGI. The junction had 10 bases not matched to a gene; V was cut back by 5 bases and J by 3 bases. The CDR3 DNA is TGTGCCAGCAGTCTAATATCGGGACAGAACTACGAGCAGTACTTC. It yields the protein CASSLISGQNYEQYF.

The chain recombines TRBV5-5 with TRBJ2-5; possible D gene TRBD2, 6 bases. In germline, CDR1 is SGHKS, CDR2 YYEKEE (reference sequence). V was shortened by 0 bases and J by 5 bases, with 17 bases between the two germline ends. The CDR3 totals 16 residues. CDR3 nucleotides: TGTGCCAGCAGCTTGGCCGGAGGGTTGGGTATTGAGACCCAGTACTTC. Amino acids: CASSLAGGLGIETQYF.

The rearrangement uses TRBV27 and TRBJ1-2; D not certain. The V gene lost 3 bases and the J gene lost 6 bases, with 2 bases spanning the gap. This CDR3 has 10 residues. Per germline, CDR1 MNHEY and CDR2 SMNVEV (reference sequence). In nucleotides, the CDR3 is TGTGCCAGCAGTTTTGATGGCTACACCTTC. Residues: CASSFDGYTF.

The chain couples TRBV10-3 to TRBJ1-5; D call uncertain. The CDR3 extends over 15 amino acids. In germline, CDR1 is ENHRY, CDR2 SYGVKD. Trimming removed 10 bases from V and 8 bases from J, with 24 bases in between. DNA for the CDR3: TGTGCCACCTGCTCGAGGGAAACTGGTGAGGAGCCCCAGCATTTT. It yields the protein CATCSRETGEEPQHF.

The table lists this clone with a count of one. The chain recombines TRBV6-5 with TRBJ1-2; possible D gene TRBD1, 6 bases. Trimming took off 0 bases at V and 4 bases at J, with 12 bases between the two ends. CDR3 length: 15 amino acids. CDR1 MNHEY and CDR2 SVGAGI come from the germline V gene. The CDR3 here is CASSYSWRGAYGYTF. The CDR3 DNA reads as TGTGCCAGCAGTTACTCGTGGAGGGGGGCCTATGGCTACACCTTC.

This chain joins TRBV7-9 and TRBJ2-2; D might be TRBD1 (6 bases). CDR3 size: 15 residues. Germline assignment: CDR1 SEHNR and CDR2 FQNEAQ (reference sequence). Trimming cost V 2 bases and J 3 bases, with 10 bases left between them. CDR3 residues: CASSLRRQDTGELFF. CDR3 coding DNA: TGTGCCAGCAGCTTAAGAAGACAGGACACCGGGGAGCTGTTTTTT.

The CDR3 region is CASSLQAGSYNEQFF. In DNA, the CDR3 is TGTGCCAGTAGTTTACAAGCGGGGTCCTACAATGAGCAGTTCTTC. The J gene is TRBJ2-1, the V gene TRBV19; TRBD2 agrees at 7 bases. With 5 bases clipped from V and 1 base from J, the junction kept 5 bases outside the gene matches. Germline lookup yields CDR1 LNHDA and CDR2 SQIVND (reference sequence). This CDR3 contains 15 residues.

About this clone itself: Other DNA sequences in the same sample also yield this CDR3. V usage is TRBV5-1 and J usage is TRBJ1-1; the D is unclear. The V and J ends lost 0 bases and 1 base respectively, with 7 bases between them. The CDR3 runs 14 residues. Germline CDR1 and CDR2: SGHRS and YFSETQ. In DNA, the CDR3 is TGCGCCAGCAGCTTGGAGGGTAGGAACACTGAAGCTTTCTTT. Translating gives CASSLEGRNTEAFF.

J is TRBJ1-1 and V is TRBV5-6; the D is unclear. The ends were cut back, 0 bases at V and 1 base at J, with 7 bases in the middle. Germline V gene lookup returns CDR1 SGHDT and CDR2 YYEEEE. The CDR3 is 14 amino acids. DNA for the CDR3: TGTGCCAGCAGCTTGGCTACGGGGAACACTGAAGCTTTCTTT. This sequence encodes CASSLATGNTEAFF.